These T cell receptor beta chains were read from a single sample in a study of coeliac disease. Here immunoSEQ multiplex PCR was the method, and the copy in TCRdb shows in-frame clones only, minus some. The table has approximately 5,400 clones, roughly 70% seen once. Sequenced sample: lymphocytes from the gut lamina propria. Receptors originate from a man aged 70-80 years with active celiac disease. Both conserved end residues are part of each CDR3. A D gene is named only where the DNA matches it firmly. The size field is filled for only some rows; it gives once, few, many or a size class.

d_call j_call clone_size v_call cdr3_length cdr3_nt cdr3_aa
TRBD1 TRBJ2-7 medium-sized TRBV25-1 15 TGTGCCAGCAGTACAGGGGGCGCCCACTCCTACGAGCAGTACTTC CASSTGGAHSYEQYF
- TRBJ1-1 - TRBV10-3 11 TGTGCCATCAGTGAGCGGACAGAAGCTTTCTTT CAISERTEAFF
TRBD1 TRBJ1-2 - TRBV5-1 14 TGCGCCAGCAGCTTGGAGACAGGGGCCTATGGCTACACCTTC CASSLETGAYGYTF
- TRBJ1-2 - TRBV28 14 TGTGCCAGCAGTTTAGGGGGCAGCGACTATGGCTACACCTTC CASSLGGSDYGYTF
- TRBJ1-5 - TRBV30 11 TGTGCCTGGAGGCCCCCTGGCGCGGGGGATTTT CAWRPPGAGDF
- TRBJ2-2 - TRBV7-9 16 TGTGCCAGCAGCAACCTCCGGGGGGCTTATACCGGGGAGCTGTTTTTT CASSNLRGAYTGELFF
- TRBJ2-4 few TRBV28 12 TGTGCCAGCAGAACCAGATTCGACTCCCAGTACTTC CASRTRFDSQYF
- TRBJ2-1 - TRBV29-1 14 TGCAGCGTTGGCGACATGAGCTCCTACAATGAGCAGTTCTTC CSVGDMSSYNEQFF
TRBD2 TRBJ2-7 - TRBV2 13 TGTGCCAGCAGGACGGGGGGGCCGGGAGAGCAGTACTTC CASRTGGPGEQYF
- TRBJ2-2 - TRBV30 14 TGTGCCTGGATGGTGTGGAGCGGCACCGGGGAGCTGTTTTTT CAWMVWSGTGELFF
TRBD2 TRBJ2-5 - TRBV6-5 16 TGTGCCAGCAGTTACACACTAGCGGGAGCCATGGAGACCCAGTACTTC CASSYTLAGAMETQYF
- TRBJ2-3 - TRBV11-1 15 TGTGCCAGCAGCTTTATGGCCAGGTACACAGATACGCAGTATTTT CASSFMARYTDTQYF
TRBD2 TRBJ2-5 - TRBV7-2 17 TGTGCCAGCAGCTTAGTTGGGACTAGTCCGATCGGGGAGACCCAGTACTTC CASSLVGTSPIGETQYF
TRBD1 TRBJ2-5 - TRBV4-3 18 TGCGCCAGCAGCCAAGAAAGGGACAGCCACCCTGGGAAAGAGACCCAGTACTTC CASSQERDSHPGKETQYF
TRBD1 TRBJ1-6 - TRBV4-3 18 TGCGCCAGCAGCCAAGAAGGGTTGTCAGGGACAGGTGGTTCACCCCTCCACTTT CASSQEGLSGTGGSPLHF
- TRBJ1-5 - TRBV6-1 14 TGTGCCAGCAGTGAAGCAGGGGGCAATCAGCCCCAGCATTTT CASSEAGGNQPQHF
- TRBJ2-7 few TRBV25-1 13 TGTGCTACGCTCGCGGGACCCTCCTACGAGCAGTACTTC CATLAGPSYEQYF
TRBD1 TRBJ1-2 few TRBV27 16 TGTGCCAGCAGTTTATCGGGACAGGGGGTTAACTATGGCTACACCTTC CASSLSGQGVNYGYTF
TRBD2 TRBJ2-1 - TRBV27 14 TGTGCCAGCAGACGGACTAGCGGGGGTAATGAGCAGTTCTTC CASRRTSGGNEQFF
- TRBJ2-7 - TRBV28 14 TGTGCCAGCCACAGCCTAGCGATGGACTACGAGCAGTACTTC CASHSLAMDYEQYF
TRBD1 TRBJ1-1 - TRBV19 13 TGTGCCAGTAGTATGGCGGGGACAGGGGGCGCTTTCTTT CASSMAGTGGAFF
TRBD2 TRBJ2-2 once TRBV5-5 16 TGTGCCAGCAGCTTTCGGGAGGCCACGAACACCGGGGAGCTGTTTTTT CASSFREATNTGELFF
TRBD2 TRBJ2-7 - TRBV7-2 15 TGTGCCAGCAGCTCCCTGACTAGCGGGGGGGCCGAGCAGTACTTC CASSSLTSGGAEQYF
TRBD1 TRBJ1-1 - TRBV6-5 14 TGTGCCAGCAGAAAGGACAGGGGGCCCACTGAAGCTTTCTTT CASRKDRGPTEAFF
TRBD2 TRBJ2-3 - TRBV9 17 TGTGCCAGCAGCGTAGTGGCGGGAGCTTTGAGAACAGATACGCAGTATTTT CASSVVAGALRTDTQYF
- TRBJ2-1 - TRBV12-2 17 TGTGCAAGTCGCCCCTTGGGGCCCGGGGGGCTCCTGAAGGAGCAGTTCTTC CASRPLGPGGLLKEQFF
TRBD2 TRBJ2-5 - TRBV5-1 14 TGCGCCAGCACCTCCTCGGGGGGGGTGGAGACCCAGTACTTC CASTSSGGVETQYF
TRBD1 TRBJ2-2 - TRBV4-1 13 TGCGCCAGTCTAGACAGGGGCTCCGGGGAGCTGTTTTTT CASLDRGSGELFF
TRBD1 TRBJ1-1 once TRBV7-8 19 TGTGCCAGCAGCATCCCGCAGGGGACAGGGACATATTTGAACACTGAAGCTTTCTTT CASSIPQGTGTYLNTEAFF
TRBD2 TRBJ2-7 few TRBV18 16 TGTGCCAGCTCACCTAGAGCGGGGGCTTCCTCCTACGAGCAGTACTTC CASSPRAGASSYEQYF
TRBD1 TRBJ2-7 - TRBV18 16 TGTGCCAGCTCACCCCCCCCACGGACAGGGGGGTACGAGCAGTACTTC CASSPPPRTGGYEQYF
- TRBJ1-1 few TRBV6-5 14 TGTGCCAGCAGTTACGTCAGGGGTGCTGCTGAAGCTTTCTTT CASSYVRGAAEAFF
TRBD1 TRBJ1-1 - TRBV6-4 14 TGTGCCAGCAGTGACGGGACAGGGTCCACTGAAGCTTTCTTT CASSDGTGSTEAFF
- TRBJ1-1 - TRBV7-2 14 TGTGCCAGCAGCTTACTGGCAGGGAACACTGAAGCTTTCTTT CASSLLAGNTEAFF
- TRBJ2-7 - TRBV30 15 TGTGCCTGGAGTGTACAACGGCAGGTGATATACGAGCAGTACTTC CAWSVQRQVIYEQYF
TRBD1 TRBJ2-5 - TRBV6-1 14 TGTGCCAGCATTACCGGGACAGGGGATGAGACCCAGTACTTC CASITGTGDETQYF
- TRBJ1-5 - TRBV7-9 13 TGTGCCAGCAGCTTAAACAGGGATCAGCCCCAGCATTTT CASSLNRDQPQHF
- TRBJ2-3 - TRBV30 12 TGTGCCTTTGGAGGGTGGGCAGATACGCAGTATTTT CAFGGWADTQYF
- TRBJ2-1 - TRBV15 16 TGTGCCACCAGCAAGATACCTTTAAGCCCCCCCAATGAGCAGTTCTTC CATSKIPLSPPNEQFF
TRBD1 TRBJ2-5 - TRBV19 13 TGTGCCAGTAGGCTGACAGGGAGAGAGACCCAGTACTTC CASRLTGRETQYF
- TRBJ2-4 - TRBV14 11 TGTGCCAGCAGCCATAGAGACATTCAGTACTTC CASSHRDIQYF
- TRBJ2-6 few TRBV10-3 14 TGTGCCATCAGTGAGGGCTCAGGGGCCAACGTCCTGACTTTC CAISEGSGANVLTF
- TRBJ2-5 - TRBV7-9 11 TGTGCCAGCAGCTTAATCGGGGCCCAGTACTTC CASSLIGAQYF
TRBD1 TRBJ2-7 - TRBV4-1 13 TGCGCCAGCAGCCTGGACAGGCTCTACGAGCAGTACTTC CASSLDRLYEQYF
- TRBJ1-2 - TRBV27 14 TGTGCCAGCAGTTCCGGGTCAACCGCTTATGGCTACACCTTC CASSSGSTAYGYTF
TRBD2 TRBJ2-6 once TRBV6-4 17 TGTGCCAGCAGTGTGAAAATGGCGGGGGCTGGGGCCAACGTCCTGACTTTC CASSVKMAGAGANVLTF
TRBD1 TRBJ1-1 - TRBV5-1 15 TGCGCCAGCAGCTTGGGGGACAGCGAGAACACTGAAGCTTTCTTT CASSLGDSENTEAFF
TRBD2 TRBJ2-1 once TRBV28 16 TGTGCCAGCAGTTTAGCTCTGCTAGCGGGATTAAATGAGCAGTTCTTC CASSLALLAGLNEQFF
- TRBJ2-7 once TRBV27 14 TGTGCCAGCAGTCTATCACGGACAGCCCACGAGCAGTACTTC CASSLSRTAHEQYF
TRBD2 TRBJ2-1 - TRBV7-9 15 TGTGCCAGCAGCTTAGTTCTAGCGGGAGGGAATGAGCAGTTCTTC CASSLVLAGGNEQFF
- TRBJ2-5 once TRBV4-1 17 TGCGCCAGCAGCCAAGCCTCCCGAGAGGCCCGATTGGGGACCCAGTACTTC CASSQASREARLGTQYF
- TRBJ2-5 few TRBV11-3 17 TGTGCCAGCAGCTTAGGCCCCGGGAAGGTTCAAGGGGAGACCCAGTACTTC CASSLGPGKVQGETQYF
- TRBJ2-7 - TRBV5-6 11 TGTGCCAGCTCAGGGGCTAGCGAGCAGTACTTC CASSGASEQYF
TRBD1 TRBJ2-3 - TRBV29-1 14 TGCAGCACAATACGGACAGGGGGCATAAATACGCAGTATTTT CSTIRTGGINTQYF
TRBD1 TRBJ2-7 few TRBV10-3 12 TGTGCCATCAGCACCGGACAGGGGAAACAGTACTTC CAISTGQGKQYF
- TRBJ1-5 few TRBV27 14 TGTGCCAGCAGTTTATTGGGCCAAAATCAGCCCCAGCATTTT CASSLLGQNQPQHF
TRBD1 TRBJ2-1 - TRBV28 16 TGTGCCAGCAGTTTAACCCTGGGACAGGGGATGAATGAGCAGTTCTTC CASSLTLGQGMNEQFF